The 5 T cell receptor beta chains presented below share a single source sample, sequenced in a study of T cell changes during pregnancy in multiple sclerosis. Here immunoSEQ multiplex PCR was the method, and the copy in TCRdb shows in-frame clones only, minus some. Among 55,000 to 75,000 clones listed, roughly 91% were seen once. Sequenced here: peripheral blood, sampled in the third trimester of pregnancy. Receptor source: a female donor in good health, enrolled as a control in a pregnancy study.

The CDR3 coding sequence is TGTGCCAGCAGTTTATCGGGAGACTATGGCTACACCTTC. It yields the protein CASSLSGDYGYTF. The chain couples TRBV27 to TRBJ1-2, with D hard to call. The germline V gene encodes CDR1 MNHEY and CDR2 SMNVEV (reference sequence). V was clipped by 0 bases and J by 3 bases, with 5 bases between them. The CDR3 extends over 13 amino acids.

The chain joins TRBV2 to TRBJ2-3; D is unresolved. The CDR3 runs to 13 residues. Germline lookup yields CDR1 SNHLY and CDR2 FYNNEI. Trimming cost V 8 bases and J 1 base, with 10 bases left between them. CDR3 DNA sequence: TGTGCCAGCTATGAAGGCGGCACAGATACGCAGTATTTT. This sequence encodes CASYEGGTDTQYF.

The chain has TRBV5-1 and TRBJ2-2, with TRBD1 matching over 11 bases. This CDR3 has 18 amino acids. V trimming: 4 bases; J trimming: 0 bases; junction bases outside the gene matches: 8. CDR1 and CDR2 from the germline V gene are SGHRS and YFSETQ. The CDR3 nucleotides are TGCGCCAGCAGCCCCGGACAGGGGGCGCGGTCGAACACCGGGGAGCTGTTTTTT. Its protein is CASSPGQGARSNTGELFF.

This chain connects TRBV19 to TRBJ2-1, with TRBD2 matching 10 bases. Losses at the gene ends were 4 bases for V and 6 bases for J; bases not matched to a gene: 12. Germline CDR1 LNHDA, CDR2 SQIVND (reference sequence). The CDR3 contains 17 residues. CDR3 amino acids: CASSSSGIAGGSNEQFF. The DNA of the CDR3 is TGTGCCAGTAGTAGCTCGGGAATAGCGGGGGGTTCCAATGAGCAGTTCTTC.

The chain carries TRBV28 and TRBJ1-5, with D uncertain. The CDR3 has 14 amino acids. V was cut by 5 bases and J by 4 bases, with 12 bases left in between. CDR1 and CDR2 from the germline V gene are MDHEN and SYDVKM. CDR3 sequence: CASSNPEANQPQHF. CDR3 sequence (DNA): TGTGCCAGCAGTAACCCAGAAGCGAATCAGCCCCAGCATTTT. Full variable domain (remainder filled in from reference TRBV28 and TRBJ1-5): DVKVTQSSRYLVKRTGEKVFLECVQDMDHENMFWYRQDPGLGLRLIYFSYDVKMKEKGDIPEGYSVSREKKERFSLILESASTNQTSMYLCASSNPEANQPQHFGDGTRLSIL.